This T cell receptor (beta chain) was recorded in a study of T-cell reconstitution after alpha-beta-depleted transplantation in children. TCRbeta library preparation incorporated unique molecular identifiers. TCRdb itself ran the PCR reads through MiXCR, one entry per CDR3 protein. Found here are roughly 120,000 distinct CDR3 sequences, over 9% of them singletons; the top ten hold less than 45%. Points on this clonotype: Antigen: not known.

CDR3 length: 14 amino acids. V was pared by 3 bases and J by 9 bases, with 17 bases between. Study-level points and caveats: Several hundred rapidly expanded clones from non-depleted graft cells reportedly supplied alpha-beta T cells about two months post-transplant.

The sequence came from a boy aged 2 to 9 with acute lymphoblastic leukemia, due to receive a stem cell transplant. The material sequenced was PBMCs, taken before TCRalphabeta/CD19-depleted stem cell transplant. This rearrangement joins TRBV12-3 or TRBV12-4 to TRBJ2-5; tentatively, D is TRBD1 (5 bases). This CDR3 reads CASSFRQVQGAQYF. As DNA, the CDR3 is TGTGCCAGCAGTTTTAGGCAGGTCCAAGGGGCCCAGTACTTC.